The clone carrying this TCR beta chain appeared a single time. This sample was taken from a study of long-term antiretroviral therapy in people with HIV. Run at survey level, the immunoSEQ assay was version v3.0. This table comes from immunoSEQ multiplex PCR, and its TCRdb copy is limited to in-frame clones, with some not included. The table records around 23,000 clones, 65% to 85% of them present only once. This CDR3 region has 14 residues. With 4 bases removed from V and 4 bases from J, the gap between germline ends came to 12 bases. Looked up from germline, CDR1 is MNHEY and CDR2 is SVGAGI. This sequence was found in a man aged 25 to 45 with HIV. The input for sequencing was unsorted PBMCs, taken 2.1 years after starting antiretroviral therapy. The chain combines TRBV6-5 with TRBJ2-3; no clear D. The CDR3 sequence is CASSWDPGADTQYF. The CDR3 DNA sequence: TGTGCCAGCAGTTGGGATCCGGGCGCAGATACGCAGTATTTT.